The clone carrying this T cell receptor (beta chain) was detected only once. This sample was included in a study of cytomegalovirus exposure and HLA in healthy donors. PCR involved 60 Vbeta and 13 Jbeta primers. Using immunoSEQ multiplex PCR, the repertoire was profiled, and TCRdb retains in-frame clones only, with some absent. Among fewer than 250,000 clones listed, around 79% were seen once. CDR1 LNHDA and CDR2 SQIVND come from the germline V gene (reference sequence). V was shortened by 3 bases and J by 2 bases, with 13 bases between the two germline ends. There are 15 residues in the CDR3. This chain joins TRBV19 and TRBJ1-2; D remains unclear. Sequenced: PBMCs. This clonotype originated in a woman aged 18-35 years in good health and CMV-seronegative. The CDR3 spells CASSIRVGRNYGYTF. DNA for the CDR3: TGTGCCAGTAGTATTCGGGTCGGCCGAAACTATGGCTACACCTTC.